Following are 3 T cell receptor beta chains from one sample sequenced in a study of low-dose radiotherapy and immunotherapy resistance in tumors. Time point specified: before trial treatment. First-strand cDNA used TRAV- and TRBV-specific primers, covering alpha and beta chains. Over around 19 PCR cycles, TCRs were amplified from a constant-region primer and V-primer adapter. TCRdb re-called the reads through MiXCR, storing one row per CDR3 protein. The data hold over 55,000 distinct CDR3 sequences, with around 30% observed a single time. The sample in question was PBMCs, obtained before treatment. Receptors originate from a female donor with ovarian cancer.

In this sample, this clonotype is medium-sized. The rearrangement uses TRBV28 and TRBJ2-2, with 7 nucleotides matching TRBD2. The CDR3 loop spans 15 amino acids. The germline CDR1 and CDR2 sequences are MDHEN and SYDVKM. J was trimmed by 5 bases and V by 6 bases; bases with no gene match: 9. The CDR3 is CASSQGGEGTGELFF. CDR3 DNA: TGTGCCAGCAGCCAAGGAGGGGAGGGGACCGGGGAGCTGTTTTTT.

Note on this clonotype: A far larger clone is only one base removed, so a read error is likely. This chain connects TRBV6-2 or TRBV6-3 to TRBJ2-1, with 14 positions matching TRBD2. Unmatched junction bases numbered 13, after V lost 5 bases and J lost 10 bases. Looked up from germline, CDR1 is MNHEY and CDR2 is SVGEGT. The CDR3 sequence is 17 residues long. In nucleotides, the CDR3 is TGTGCCAGCAGTCCCGGGACTAGCGGGAGATCGCGCGACGAGCAGTTCTTC. Protein product: CASSPGTSGRSRDEQFF.

Only a few counts were recorded for this clonotype. The V call is TRBV28, the J call TRBJ1-5, with 10 bases lining up with TRBD1. Trimming removed 5 bases from V and 3 bases from J; junction bases left unmatched: 7. Germline V gives CDR1 MDHEN, CDR2 SYDVKM. The CDR3 sequence is 16 residues long. The DNA of the CDR3 is TGTGCCAGCAGTAGCGCCGGGACAGGGGACAATCAGCCCCAGCATTTT. It encodes CASSSAGTGDNQPQHF.